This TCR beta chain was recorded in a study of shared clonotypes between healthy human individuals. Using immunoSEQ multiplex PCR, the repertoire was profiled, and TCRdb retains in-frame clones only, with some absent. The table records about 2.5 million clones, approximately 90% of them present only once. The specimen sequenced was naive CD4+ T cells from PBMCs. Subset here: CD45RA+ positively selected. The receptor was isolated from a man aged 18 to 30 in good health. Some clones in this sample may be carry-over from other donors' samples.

The DNA of the CDR3 is TGTGCCAGCAGCTTTATTCTCCGGAGAGCGAGCTCCTACGAGCAGTACTTC. Translating it yields CASSFILRRASSYEQYF. The genes are TRBV11-2 and TRBJ2-7; D ambiguous. The length of the CDR3 is 17 residues. Germline CDR1 is SGHAT and CDR2 is FQNNGV. Between the trimmed V and J ends, which lost 3 bases and 0 bases, there was a span of 18 bases.